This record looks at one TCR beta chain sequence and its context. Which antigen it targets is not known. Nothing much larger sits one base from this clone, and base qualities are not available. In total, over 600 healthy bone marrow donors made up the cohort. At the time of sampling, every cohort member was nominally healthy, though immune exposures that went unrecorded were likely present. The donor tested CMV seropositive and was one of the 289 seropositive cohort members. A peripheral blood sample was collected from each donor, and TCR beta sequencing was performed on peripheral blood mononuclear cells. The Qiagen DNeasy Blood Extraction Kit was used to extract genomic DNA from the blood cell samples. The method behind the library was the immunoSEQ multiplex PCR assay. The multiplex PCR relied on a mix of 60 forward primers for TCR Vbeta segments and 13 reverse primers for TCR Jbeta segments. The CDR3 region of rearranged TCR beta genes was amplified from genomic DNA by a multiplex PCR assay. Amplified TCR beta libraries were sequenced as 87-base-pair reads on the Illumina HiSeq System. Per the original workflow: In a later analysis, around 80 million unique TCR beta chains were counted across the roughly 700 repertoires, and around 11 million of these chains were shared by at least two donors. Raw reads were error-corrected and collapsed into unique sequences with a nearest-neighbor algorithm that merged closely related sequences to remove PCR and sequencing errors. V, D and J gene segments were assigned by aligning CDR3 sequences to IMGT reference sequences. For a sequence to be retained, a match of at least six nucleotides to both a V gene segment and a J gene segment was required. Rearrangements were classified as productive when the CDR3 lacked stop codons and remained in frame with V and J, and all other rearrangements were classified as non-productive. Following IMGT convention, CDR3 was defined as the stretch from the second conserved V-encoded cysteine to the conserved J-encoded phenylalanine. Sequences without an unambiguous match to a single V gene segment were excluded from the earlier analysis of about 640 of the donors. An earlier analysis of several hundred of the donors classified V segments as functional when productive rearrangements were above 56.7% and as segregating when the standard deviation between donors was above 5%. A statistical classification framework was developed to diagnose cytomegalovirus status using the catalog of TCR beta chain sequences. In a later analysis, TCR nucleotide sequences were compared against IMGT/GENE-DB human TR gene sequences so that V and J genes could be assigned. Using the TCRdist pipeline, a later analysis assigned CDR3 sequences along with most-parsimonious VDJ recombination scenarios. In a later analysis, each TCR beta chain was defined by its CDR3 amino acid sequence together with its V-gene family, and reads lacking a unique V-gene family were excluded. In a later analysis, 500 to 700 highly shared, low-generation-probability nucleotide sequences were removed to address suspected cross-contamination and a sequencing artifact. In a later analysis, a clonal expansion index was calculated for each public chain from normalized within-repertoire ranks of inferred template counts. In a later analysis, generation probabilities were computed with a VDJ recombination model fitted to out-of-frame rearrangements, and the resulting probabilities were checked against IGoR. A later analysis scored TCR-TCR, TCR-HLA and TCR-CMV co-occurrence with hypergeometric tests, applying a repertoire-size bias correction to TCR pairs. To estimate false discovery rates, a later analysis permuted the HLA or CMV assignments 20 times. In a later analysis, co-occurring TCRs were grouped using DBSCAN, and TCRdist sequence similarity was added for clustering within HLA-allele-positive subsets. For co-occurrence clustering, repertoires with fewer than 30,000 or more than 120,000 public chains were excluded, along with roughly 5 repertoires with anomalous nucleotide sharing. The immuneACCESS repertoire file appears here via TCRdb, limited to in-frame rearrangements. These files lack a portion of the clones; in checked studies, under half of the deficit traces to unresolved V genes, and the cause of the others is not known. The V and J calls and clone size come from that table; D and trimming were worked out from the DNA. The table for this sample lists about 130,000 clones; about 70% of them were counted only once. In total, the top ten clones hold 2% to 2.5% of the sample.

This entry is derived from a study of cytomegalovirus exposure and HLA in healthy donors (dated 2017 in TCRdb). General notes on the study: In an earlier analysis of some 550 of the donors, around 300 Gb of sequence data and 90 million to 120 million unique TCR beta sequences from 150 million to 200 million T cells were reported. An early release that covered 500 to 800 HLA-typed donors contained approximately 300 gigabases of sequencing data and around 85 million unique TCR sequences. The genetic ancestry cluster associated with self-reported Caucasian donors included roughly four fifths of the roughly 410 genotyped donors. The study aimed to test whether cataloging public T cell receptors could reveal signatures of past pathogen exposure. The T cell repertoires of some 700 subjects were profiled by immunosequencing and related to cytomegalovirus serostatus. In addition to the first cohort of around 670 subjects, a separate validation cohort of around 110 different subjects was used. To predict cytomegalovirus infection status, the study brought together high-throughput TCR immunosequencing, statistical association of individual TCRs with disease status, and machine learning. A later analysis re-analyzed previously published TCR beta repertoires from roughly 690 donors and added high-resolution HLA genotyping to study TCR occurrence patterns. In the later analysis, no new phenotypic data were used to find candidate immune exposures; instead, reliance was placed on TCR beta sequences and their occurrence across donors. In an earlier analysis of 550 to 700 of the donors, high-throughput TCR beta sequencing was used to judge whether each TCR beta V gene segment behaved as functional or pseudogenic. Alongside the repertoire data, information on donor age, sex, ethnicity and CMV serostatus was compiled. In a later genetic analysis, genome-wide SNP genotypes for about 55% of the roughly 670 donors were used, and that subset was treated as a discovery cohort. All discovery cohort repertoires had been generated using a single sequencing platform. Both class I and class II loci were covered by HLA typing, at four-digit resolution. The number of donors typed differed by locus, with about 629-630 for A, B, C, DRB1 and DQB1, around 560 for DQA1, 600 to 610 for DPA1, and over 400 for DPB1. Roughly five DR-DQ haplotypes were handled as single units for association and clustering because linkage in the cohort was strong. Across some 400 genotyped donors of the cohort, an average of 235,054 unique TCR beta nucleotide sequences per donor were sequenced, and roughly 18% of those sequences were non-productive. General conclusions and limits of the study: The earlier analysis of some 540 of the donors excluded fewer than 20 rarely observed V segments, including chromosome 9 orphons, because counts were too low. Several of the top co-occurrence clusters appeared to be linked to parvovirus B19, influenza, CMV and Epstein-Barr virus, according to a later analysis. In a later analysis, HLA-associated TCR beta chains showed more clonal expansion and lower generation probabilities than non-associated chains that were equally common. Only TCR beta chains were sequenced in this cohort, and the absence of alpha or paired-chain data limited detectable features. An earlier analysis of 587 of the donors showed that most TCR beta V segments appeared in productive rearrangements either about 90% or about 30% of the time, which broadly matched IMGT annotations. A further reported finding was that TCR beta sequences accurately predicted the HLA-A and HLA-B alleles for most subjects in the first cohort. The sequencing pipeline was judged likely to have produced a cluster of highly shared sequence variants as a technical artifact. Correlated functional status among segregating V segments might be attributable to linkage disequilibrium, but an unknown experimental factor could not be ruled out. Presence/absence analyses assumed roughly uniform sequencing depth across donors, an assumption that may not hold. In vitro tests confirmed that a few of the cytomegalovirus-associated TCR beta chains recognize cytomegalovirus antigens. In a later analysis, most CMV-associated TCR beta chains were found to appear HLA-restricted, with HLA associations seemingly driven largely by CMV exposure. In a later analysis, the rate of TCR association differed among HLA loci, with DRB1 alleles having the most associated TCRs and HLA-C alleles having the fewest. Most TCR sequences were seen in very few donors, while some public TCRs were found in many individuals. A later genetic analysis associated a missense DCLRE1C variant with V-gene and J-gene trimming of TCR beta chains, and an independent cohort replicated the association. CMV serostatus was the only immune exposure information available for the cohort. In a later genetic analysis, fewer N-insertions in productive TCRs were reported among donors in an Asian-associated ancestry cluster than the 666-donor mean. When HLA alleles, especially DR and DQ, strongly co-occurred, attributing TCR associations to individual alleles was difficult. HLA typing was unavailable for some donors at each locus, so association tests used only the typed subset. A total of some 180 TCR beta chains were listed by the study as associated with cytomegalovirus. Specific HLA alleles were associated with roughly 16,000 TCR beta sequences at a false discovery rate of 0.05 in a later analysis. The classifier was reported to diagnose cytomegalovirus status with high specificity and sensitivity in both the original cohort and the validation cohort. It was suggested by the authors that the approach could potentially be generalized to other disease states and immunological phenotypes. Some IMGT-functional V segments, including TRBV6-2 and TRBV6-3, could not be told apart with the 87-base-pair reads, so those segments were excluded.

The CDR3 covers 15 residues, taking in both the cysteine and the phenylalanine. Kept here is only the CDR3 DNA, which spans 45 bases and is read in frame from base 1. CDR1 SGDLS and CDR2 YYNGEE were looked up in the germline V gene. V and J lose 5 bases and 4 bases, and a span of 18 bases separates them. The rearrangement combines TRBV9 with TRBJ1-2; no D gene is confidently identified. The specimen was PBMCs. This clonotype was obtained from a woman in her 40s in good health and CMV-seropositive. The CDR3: CASRGGWGTVYGYTF. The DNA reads TGTGCCAGCAGGGGAGGCTGGGGAACCGTCTATGGCTACACCTTC.